The sequence of this TCR beta chain was determined in a study of blood T cell repertoires in COVID-19. Overall study context: Samples representing acute and convalescent COVID-19 were sourced from the United States, Italy and Spain. From T cells, B-cell-depleted T cells, or PBMCs came the material, which was cDNA or gDNA.

The germline V gene has CDR1 SGHTA and CDR2 FQGNSA. Germline trimming cut 5 bases from V and 4 bases from J; bases unmatched to any gene: 6. The CDR3 spans 15 residues. Source study methods: Reference gene primer amplification gave estimated nucleated cell counts. Generated by immunoSEQ multiplex PCR, the TCRdb table keeps only in-frame clones and is missing some. V, J and clone size were drawn from that table, and D and trimming were deduced from the DNA. The sample yields around 78,000 clones, around four fifths seen once. Material: peripheral blood. The chain joins TRBV7-2 to TRBJ2-1; TRBD2 matches 9 bases. The sequence derives from a human donor in a cohort sampled during active COVID-19. CDR3 in amino acids: CASSPGTSFYNEQFF. The CDR3 DNA follows: TGTGCCAGCAGCCCTGGGACTAGCTTTTACAATGAGCAGTTCTTC. The whole variable domain, filled in from reference TRBV7-2 and TRBJ2-1, reads GAGVSQSPSNKVTEKGKDVELRCDPISGHTALYWYRQSLGQGLEFLIYFQGNSAPDKSGLPSDRFSAERTGGSVSTLTIQRTQQEDSAVYLCASSPGTSFYNEQFFGPGTRLTVL.